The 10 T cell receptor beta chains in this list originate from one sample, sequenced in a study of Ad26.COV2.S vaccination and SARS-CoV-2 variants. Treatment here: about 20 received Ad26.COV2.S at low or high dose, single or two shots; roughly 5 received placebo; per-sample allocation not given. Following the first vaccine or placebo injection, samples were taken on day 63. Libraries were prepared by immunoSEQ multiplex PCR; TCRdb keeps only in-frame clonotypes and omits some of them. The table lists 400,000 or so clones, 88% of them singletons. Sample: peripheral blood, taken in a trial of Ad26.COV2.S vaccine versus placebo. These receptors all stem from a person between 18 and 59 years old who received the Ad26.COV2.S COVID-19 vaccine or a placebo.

The CDR3 DNA is TGCGCCAGCAGCCAAGGACAGGAGGGTGAGCAGTACTTC. This gives the protein CASSQGQEGEQYF. The chain joins TRBV4-1 to TRBJ2-7; D assignment may be TRBD1 or TRBD2 (6 bases each). The germline V and J ends were trimmed by 1 base and 7 bases, with 11 bases remaining between them. The CDR3 is 13 residues long. Germline V gene sequence: CDR1 MGHRA, CDR2 YSYEKL.

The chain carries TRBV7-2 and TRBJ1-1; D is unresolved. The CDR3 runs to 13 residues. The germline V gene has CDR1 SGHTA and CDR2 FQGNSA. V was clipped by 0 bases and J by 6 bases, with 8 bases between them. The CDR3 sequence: CASSLAFGAEAFF. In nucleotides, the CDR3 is TGTGCCAGCAGCTTAGCCTTCGGGGCTGAAGCTTTCTTT.

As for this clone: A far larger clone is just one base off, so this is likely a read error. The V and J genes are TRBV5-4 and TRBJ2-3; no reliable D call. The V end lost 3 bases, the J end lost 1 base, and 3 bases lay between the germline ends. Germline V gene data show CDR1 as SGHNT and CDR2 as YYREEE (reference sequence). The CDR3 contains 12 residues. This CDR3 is CASSWGTDTQYF. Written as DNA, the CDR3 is TGTGCCAGCAGCTGGGGCACAGATACGCAGTATTTT.

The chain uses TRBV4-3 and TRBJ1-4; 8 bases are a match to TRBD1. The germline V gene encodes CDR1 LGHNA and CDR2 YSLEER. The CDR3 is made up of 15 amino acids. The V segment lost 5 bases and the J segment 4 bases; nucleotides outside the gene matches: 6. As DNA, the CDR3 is TGCGCCAGCAGCAAGGACAGGGCCTTTAATGAAAAACTGTTTTTT. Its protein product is CASSKDRAFNEKLFF.

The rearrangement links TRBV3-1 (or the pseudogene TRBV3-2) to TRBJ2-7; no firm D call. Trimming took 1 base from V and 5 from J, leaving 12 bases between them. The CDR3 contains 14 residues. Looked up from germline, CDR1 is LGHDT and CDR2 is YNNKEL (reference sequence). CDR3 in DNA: TGTGCCAGCAGCCAAGTCCCTGAGGCGCACGAGCAGTACTTC. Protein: CASSQVPEAHEQYF.

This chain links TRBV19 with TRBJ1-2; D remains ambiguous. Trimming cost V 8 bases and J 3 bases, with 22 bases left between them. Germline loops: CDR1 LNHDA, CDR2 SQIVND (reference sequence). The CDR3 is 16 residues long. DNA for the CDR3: TGTGCCAGTCATAGACATCCCTGGGAGGAGGACTATGGCTACACCTTC. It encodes CASHRHPWEEDYGYTF.

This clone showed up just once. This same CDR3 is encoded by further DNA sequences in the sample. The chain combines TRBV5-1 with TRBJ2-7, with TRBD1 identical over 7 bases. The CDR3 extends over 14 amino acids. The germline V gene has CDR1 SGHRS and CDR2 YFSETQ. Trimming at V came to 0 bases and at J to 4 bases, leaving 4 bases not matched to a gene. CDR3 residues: CASSLGDRAYEQYF. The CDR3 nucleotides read TGCGCCAGCAGCTTGGGTGACAGGGCTTACGAGCAGTACTTC.

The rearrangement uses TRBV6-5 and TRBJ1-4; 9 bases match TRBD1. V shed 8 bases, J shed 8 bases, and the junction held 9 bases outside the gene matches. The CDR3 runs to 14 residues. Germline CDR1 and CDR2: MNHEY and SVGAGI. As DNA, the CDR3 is TGTGCCAGCGGGGGACAGGGTCTCAGAGAAAAACTGTTTTTT. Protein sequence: CASGGQGLREKLFF.

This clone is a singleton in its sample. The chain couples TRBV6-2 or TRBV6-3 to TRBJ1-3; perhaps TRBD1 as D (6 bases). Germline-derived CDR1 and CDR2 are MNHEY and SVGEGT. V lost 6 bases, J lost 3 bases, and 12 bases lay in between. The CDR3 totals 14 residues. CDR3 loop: CASSAGQLGNTIYF. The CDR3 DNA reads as TGTGCCAGCAGCGCAGGACAGCTTGGAAACACCATATATTTT.

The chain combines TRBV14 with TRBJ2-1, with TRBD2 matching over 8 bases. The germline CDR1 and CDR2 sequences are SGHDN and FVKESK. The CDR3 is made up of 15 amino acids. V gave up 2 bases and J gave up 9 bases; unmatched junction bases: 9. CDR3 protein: CASSQQGLEGVEQFF. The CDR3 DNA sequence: TGTGCCAGCAGCCAACAGGGACTAGAAGGAGTTGAGCAGTTCTTC.